The 24 T cell receptor beta chains presented below share a single source sample, sequenced in a study of blood T cell repertoires in COVID-19. Libraries were prepared by immunoSEQ multiplex PCR; TCRdb keeps only in-frame clonotypes and omits some of them. The sample lists about 210,000 clones, about 90% seen once, with 1.2% in the top ten. Sequenced sample: peripheral blood. The receptors were gathered from a man aged 30-40 years with acute or convalescent COVID-19.

The sample holds one count of this clone. DNA of the CDR3: TGTGCCAGCAGTCCAGGGGATGAAAAACTGTTTTTT. Translated, it gives CASSPGDEKLFF. The chain recombines TRBV2 with TRBJ1-4; possible D gene TRBD1, 6 bases. Deletions cut 5 bases from V and 6 bases from J, with 7 bases between. The CDR3 runs to 12 residues. Germline V gives CDR1 SNHLY, CDR2 FYNNEI.

Details on this clone: The same CDR3 is also encoded by other DNA sequences in this sample. The rearrangement uses TRBV28 and TRBJ1-2; perhaps TRBD1 as D (5 bases). CDR1 is MDHEN, CDR2 SYDVKM, per germline. This CDR3 is built from 14 residues. Trimming shortened V by 2 bases and J by 1 base, and 8 bases separated the two germline ends. The chain's CDR3 is CASSLGAYNYGYTF. Here the CDR3 DNA reads TGTGCCAGCAGTTTAGGGGCCTATAACTATGGCTACACCTTC.

The chain couples TRBV19 to TRBJ1-1; D is unclear. V was cut by 7 bases and J by 0 bases, with 12 bases left in between. This CDR3 is built from 14 residues. The germline gives CDR1 LNHDA, CDR2 SQIVND (reference sequence). The CDR3 spells CASNGVGLNTEAFF. CDR3 bases: TGTGCCAGTAACGGGGTAGGGTTGAACACTGAAGCTTTCTTT.

For the CDR3, the DNA is TGTGCCAGCAGCTTACCTAAATGGCGGAATCAGCCCCAGCATTTT. It encodes CASSLPKWRNQPQHF. The chain combines TRBV7-2 with TRBJ1-5; D unclear. Germline CDR1 reads SGHTA; CDR2 reads FQGNSA. V lost 2 bases to trimming and J lost 4 bases, with 12 bases between them. The CDR3 consists of 15 residues.

With respect to this clone: The sample has other DNA sequences that encode this CDR3 too. The V gene is TRBV19, the J gene TRBJ1-5; no clear D gene. Trimming took 0 bases from V and 7 from J, leaving 7 bases between them. The germline gives CDR1 LNHDA, CDR2 SQIVND (reference sequence). The CDR3 runs to 13 residues. CDR3 sequence: CASSIEGGQPQHF. In nucleotides, the CDR3 is TGTGCCAGTAGTATAGAGGGCGGGCAGCCCCAGCATTTT.

The chain couples TRBV27 to TRBJ2-5, with TRBD2 as a possible D gene (6 bases). V shed 6 bases and J shed 4 bases, with 15 bases lying between them. The CDR3 is made up of 14 amino acids. CDR1 and CDR2 from the germline V gene are MNHEY and SMNVEV (reference sequence). The CDR3 DNA is TGTGCCAGCAGGCTAGGGAGGCAGGGAGAGACCCAGTACTTC. It codes for CASRLGRQGETQYF.

The chain couples TRBV3-1 (or the pseudogene TRBV3-2) to TRBJ2-7; TRBD1 agrees at 8 bases. Losses at the gene ends were 4 bases for V and 1 base for J; bases not matched to a gene: 15. The CDR3 contains 18 residues. Germline V gives CDR1 LGHDT, CDR2 YNNKEL (reference sequence). CDR3 protein: CASSRDRGRFSSSYEQYF. The CDR3 DNA is TGTGCCAGCAGCCGTGACAGGGGACGGTTTAGTTCGTCCTACGAGCAGTACTTC.

The CDR3 nucleotides are TGTGCCAGCAGGCGGGGGCTGCGCGAGCAGTACTTC. The encoded protein is CASRRGLREQYF. The V and J genes are TRBV21-1 and TRBJ2-7; the DNA was not compared with TRBD2, the D call given in the table. TRBV21-1 is a known pseudogene. This CDR3 spans 12 amino acids.

A few counts support this clone. The genes are TRBV11-3 and TRBJ2-7; TRBD2 is a possible D gene (5 bases). Trimming took off 2 bases at V and 6 bases at J, with 14 bases between the two ends. The CDR3 totals 14 residues. CDR1 and CDR2 from the germline V gene are SGHNT and YENEEA. For the CDR3, the DNA is TGTGCCAGCAGCTTAACGACCTACGGAGGCGAGCAGTACTTC. This encodes CASSLTTYGGEQYF.

The V call is TRBV9, the J call TRBJ2-7; 7 nucleotides agree with TRBD1. With 4 bases clipped from V and 4 bases from J, the junction kept 11 bases outside the gene matches. The CDR3 has 15 residues. Germline CDR1 SGDLS, CDR2 YYNGEE. CDR3 region: CASSTSGTEGYEQYF. CDR3 bases: TGTGCCAGCAGCACGTCCGGGACAGAAGGGTACGAGCAGTACTTC. Looking up the rest from reference TRBV9 and TRBJ2-7 gives the full variable domain: DSGVTQTPKHLITATGQRVTLRCSPRSGDLSVYWYQQSLDQGLQFLIQYYNGEERAKGNILERFSAQQFPDLHSELNLSSLELGDSALYFCASSTSGTEGYEQYFGPGTRLTVT.

J is TRBJ1-5 and V is TRBV30, with D hard to call. Trimming removed 0 bases at V and 0 bases at J, with 15 bases between. CDR1 is GTSNPN and CDR2 is SVGIG in the germline V gene (reference sequence). The CDR3 totals 17 residues. CDR3 nucleotides: TGTGCCTGGAGTGTGTCAGGATCCCCCTATAGCAATCAGCCCCAGCATTTT. This gives the protein CAWSVSGSPYSNQPQHF.

CDR3 sequence reads: CASSRAANQPQHF. The CDR3 DNA reads as TGTGCCAGCAGCAGGGCCGCCAATCAGCCCCAGCATTTT. This chain links TRBV19 with TRBJ1-5; weak D call: TRBD1 (5 bases). V lost 9 bases and J lost 3, with 12 bases in between. This CDR3 is 13 amino acids long. The germline V gene has CDR1 LNHDA and CDR2 SQIVND (reference sequence).

The rearrangement links TRBV7-9 to TRBJ2-7; a possible D gene is TRBD2 (5 bases). Germline CDR1 reads SEHNR; CDR2 reads FQNEAQ (reference sequence). Trimming shortened V by 5 bases and J by 5 bases, and 22 bases separated the two germline ends. This CDR3 has 16 residues. The CDR3 DNA is TGTGCCAGCAGCCATTTTTTGGCGGGCTTGACTCACGAGCAGTACTTC. Amino acids: CASSHFLAGLTHEQYF.

The genes are TRBV6-1 and TRBJ1-2; 9 bases fit TRBD1. The V segment lost 6 bases and the J segment 5 bases; nucleotides outside the gene matches: 7. The CDR3 consists of 14 residues. Germline loops: CDR1 MNHNS, CDR2 SASEGT. The CDR3 bases are TGTGCCAGCAGGTTACAGGGGGCAGCGTATGGCTACACCTTC. It encodes CASRLQGAAYGYTF.

This clone was seen only once. V gene TRBV19 combines with J gene TRBJ2-1, with a weak D call TRBD2 (6 bases). With 4 bases removed from V and 6 bases from J, the gap between germline ends came to 19 bases. This CDR3 is 16 amino acids long. Germline values: CDR1 LNHDA, CDR2 SQIVND (reference sequence). CDR3: CASSKGRDSASNEQFF. The DNA of the CDR3 is TGTGCCAGTAGTAAGGGACGGGACTCTGCTAGCAATGAGCAGTTCTTC.

V and J are TRBV30 and TRBJ2-4; 12 bases line up with TRBD2. CDR3 length: 17 amino acids. After removal of 0 bases from V and 9 bases from J, the junction contained 12 bases not matched to a gene. The germline gives CDR1 GTSNPN, CDR2 SVGIG (reference sequence). In DNA form, the CDR3 reads TGTGCCTGGAGTGTATTTGGTCTAGCGGGGGGGAGAGCCATTCAGTACTTC. Its protein product is CAWSVFGLAGGRAIQYF.

The V gene is TRBV19, the J gene TRBJ1-4; D remains ambiguous. Germline CDR1 reads LNHDA; CDR2 reads SQIVND (reference sequence). CDR3 length: 14 residues. Trimming pared 3 bases from V and 3 bases from J, leaving 8 bases between. The CDR3 DNA reads as TGTGCCAGTAGTATTAGCGGATCTAATGAAAAACTGTTTTTT. Translation gives CASSISGSNEKLFF.

This sequence joins TRBV4-2 and TRBJ1-1; D ambiguous. The ends were cut back, 4 bases at V and 3 bases at J, with 15 bases in the middle. This CDR3 has 15 amino acids. Germline lookup yields CDR1 LGHNA and CDR2 YNFKEQ. The CDR3 region is CASSRHSEGDTEAFF. CDR3 nucleotide sequence: TGTGCCAGCAGCCGACACAGCGAGGGCGACACTGAAGCTTTCTTT.

The chain combines TRBV11-2 with TRBJ1-6, with a tentative D call TRBD1 (5 bases). CDR3 length equals 17 residues. V was clipped by 6 bases and J by 8 bases, with 23 bases between them. Per germline, CDR1 SGHAT and CDR2 FQNNGV. The CDR3 is CASRLGRGRGWDSPLHF. CDR3 nucleotide sequence: TGTGCCAGCAGGCTGGGGAGGGGCAGAGGATGGGATTCACCCCTCCACTTT.

The V call is TRBV14, the J call TRBJ1-1, with a possible D match to TRBD1 (5 bases). This CDR3 comprises 13 residues. The germline V gene has CDR1 SGHDN and CDR2 FVKESK. Between the trimmed V and J ends, which lost 2 bases and 5 bases, there was a span of 9 bases. In nucleotides, the CDR3 is TGTGCCAGCAGCCAACAGGGTTATACTGAAGCTTTCTTT. The encoded protein is CASSQQGYTEAFF.

The V gene is TRBV6-5, the J gene TRBJ2-7; 11 bases line up with TRBD2. V lost 4 bases, J lost 7 bases, and 6 bases stayed unmatched. This CDR3 is 14 amino acids long. Germline lookup yields CDR1 MNHEY and CDR2 SVGAGI. Written as DNA, the CDR3 is TGTGCCAGCAGTTCCCTAGCGGGAGGTTGGGAGCAGTACTTC. As protein: CASSSLAGGWEQYF.

This chain links TRBV27 with TRBJ2-3, with D perhaps TRBD2 (7 bases). V lost 5 bases and J lost 5, with 20 bases in between. CDR1 and CDR2 from the germline V gene are MNHEY and SMNVEV (reference sequence). This CDR3 is built from 16 residues. CDR3 residues: CASSATWGGMEDTQYF. Written as DNA, the CDR3 is TGTGCCAGCAGTGCTACGTGGGGGGGCATGGAAGATACGCAGTATTTT.

The J gene is TRBJ2-3, the V gene TRBV5-5; D may be TRBD1 (7 bases). This CDR3 contains 14 residues. Germline V CDR1 and CDR2: SGHKS, YYEKEE (reference sequence). Between the trimmed V and J ends, which lost 4 bases and 6 bases, there was a span of 15 bases. The chain's CDR3 is CASSPGPGGDTQYF. Here the CDR3 DNA reads TGTGCCAGCAGCCCGGGCCCAGGGGGGGATACGCAGTATTTT.

The chain is built from TRBV19 and TRBJ1-5, with D maybe TRBD1 (6 bases). V was trimmed by 9 bases and J by 3 bases, leaving 18 bases between them. The CDR3 covers 15 residues. The germline CDR1 and CDR2 sequences are LNHDA and SQIVND (reference sequence). The CDR3 sequence is CASRLDRSFNQPQHF. For the CDR3, the DNA is TGTGCCAGCAGACTGGACAGATCTTTCAATCAGCCCCAGCATTTT.